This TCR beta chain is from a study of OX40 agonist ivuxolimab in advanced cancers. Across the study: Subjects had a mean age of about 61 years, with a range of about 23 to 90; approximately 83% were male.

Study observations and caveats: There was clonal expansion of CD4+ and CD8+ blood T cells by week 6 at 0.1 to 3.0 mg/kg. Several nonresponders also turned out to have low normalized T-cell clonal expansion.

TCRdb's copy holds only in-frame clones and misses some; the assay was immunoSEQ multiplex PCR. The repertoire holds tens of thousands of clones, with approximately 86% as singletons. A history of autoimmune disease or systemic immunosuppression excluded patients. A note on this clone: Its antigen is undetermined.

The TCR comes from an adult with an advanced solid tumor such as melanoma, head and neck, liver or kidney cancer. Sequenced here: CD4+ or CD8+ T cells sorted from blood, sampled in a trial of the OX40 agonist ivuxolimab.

The CDR3 reads CASSLQVSGELFF. In nucleotides, the CDR3 is TGCGCCAGCAGCTTACAGGTATCCGGGGAGCTGTTTTTT. This sequence joins TRBV5-1 and TRBJ2-2; a weak D match, TRBD1 (5 bases). Deletions cut 2 bases from V and 6 bases from J, with 8 bases between. Germline CDR1 SGHRS, CDR2 YFSETQ. This CDR3 contains 13 residues.